This T cell receptor beta chain derives from a study of T cell responses to AZD1222 COVID-19 vaccine. Findings and limits, study-wide: The sample set comprised mostly white British donors with more females, and clonal diversity was possibly underestimated.

The length of the CDR3 is 12 residues. Trimming cost V 7 bases and J 4 bases, with 11 bases left between them. The germline V gene encodes CDR1 SNHLY and CDR2 FYNNEI. Sequencing was performed with immunoSEQ multiplex PCR; in TCRdb, only in-frame clones are kept and a portion is missing. The sample carries over 95,000 clones, 88% recorded once. To note about this clone: Its target is not known.

The clonotype was recovered from an adult who received the AZD1222 COVID-19 vaccine. The sample was peripheral blood, taken 28 days after the second AZD1222 dose. The chain employs TRBV2 and TRBJ2-7; D possibly corresponds to TRBD1 (6 bases). The CDR3 DNA reads TGTGCCAGCACCCAGGGGCCATACGAGCAGTACTTC. It codes for CASTQGPYEQYF.